This T cell receptor beta chain was obtained from a study of neurological immune-mediated disorders (dated by TCRdb to the late 2010s). Notes on the research overall: Peripheral blood TCR-beta repertoires from HTLV-I-associated myelopathy (HAM/TSP) patients, multiple sclerosis patients and healthy controls were compared by UMI-based sequencing. Longitudinal samples, technical triplicates and paired sorted CD4+ and CD8+ T-cell subsets, alongside PBMC samples, were included among the approximately 99 TCR-beta libraries. The cohort comprised 65 to 75 subjects: around 15 HAM/TSP patients, 35 or so multiple sclerosis patients and around 20 healthy controls.

CDR1 and CDR2, looked up from the germline V gene, are SGHVS and FNYEAQ. Relative to germline, V is missing 4 bases and J is missing 7 bases, with 7 bases of the junction outside any gene match. The CDR3 runs 15 residues from the cysteine to the phenylalanine. Just CDR3 DNA is preserved here, 45 bases in frame from base 1. Healthy controls were blood bank volunteers in Maryland, USA. Libraries from unsorted PBMCs were made from 2 million PBMCs kept in RNAlater at -80 degrees C until RNA extraction. PBMCs were separated from peripheral blood using Ficoll-Hypaque density gradient centrifugation and then cryopreserved in liquid nitrogen. cDNA was synthesized by template-switch 5'RACE using a primer with a 10-nucleotide random unique molecular identifier that tagged each TCR transcript. Every sequencing run yielded over 170 million TCR-beta sequences covering 15-18 subjects. Total RNA was extracted with the RNeasy kit. The KAPA Real-time Library Amplification kit was used to amplify TCR-beta VDJ regions with primers targeting the TCR constant region and the 5'RACE anchor. Sample indexes and Illumina adaptors were added in a first PCR, after which library yield was increased in a second PCR. After Ampure bead purification, the roughly 650 bp TCR product was size-selected on a 2% E-gel SizeSelection system. Before pooling, library quality was checked on a Bioanalyzer, concentration was measured with Qubit, and libraries were quantified with the Kapa Library Quantification kit. An Illumina HiSeq 2500 was used to sequence the libraries paired-end at 2 x 150 bp. To increase sequence diversity, roughly 24-32% phiX was spiked into each library pool. Processing in the source paper ran as follows. The UMI-based MiGEC pipeline processed quality-filtered reads and removed over 80% of raw TCR sequences during error correction. IMGT germline references were used for alignment of VDJ genes, and clonotypes were defined by a unique CDR3 amino acid sequence together with V-J genes. Clonal expansion, Shannon diversity and CDR3 relatedness (CalcPairwiseDistances, ClusterSamples) were evaluated with VDJtools, and phylogenetic trees were built with CLCbio workbench. Using coefficient-of-variation modelling across technical triplicates, the study counted a clone as expanded if it had at least 8 unique UMIs. Using fastp trimming at Q25 and MiXCR clonotype assembly, TCRdb reanalyzed the public sequencing data and kept in-frame beta chains. Each entry merges the rows of one CDR3 protein and shows their most common DNA and genes. It is TCRdb's table, rather than the study itself, that gives the V and J calls and clone size. In this sample the table shows about 28,000 distinct CDR3 sequences, 9% to 14% of which occur a single time. 5% to 6% of the sample rests with the top ten.

This clonotype was recorded many times. The specificity of this receptor is unknown. Base-call qualities are not available, and no considerably larger clone is one nucleotide away. The research as a whole found: Expanded clones from different subjects shared no identical CDR3 amino acid sequences, which suggests that TCR-beta repertoires were private in all groups. TCR clonal expansion was greatest in HAM/TSP patients and smallest in MS patients, who ranked below even healthy controls.

Input material: PBMCs. The TCR originated in a woman in her sixties or seventies in good health. The chain is made from TRBV7-6 and TRBJ1-6; TRBD1 lines up with 7 middle nucleotides. The CDR3 is CASSSRRDRNSPLHF. In nucleotides, the sequence is TGTGCCAGCAGCTCGCGACGGGACAGAAATTCACCCCTCCACTTT.